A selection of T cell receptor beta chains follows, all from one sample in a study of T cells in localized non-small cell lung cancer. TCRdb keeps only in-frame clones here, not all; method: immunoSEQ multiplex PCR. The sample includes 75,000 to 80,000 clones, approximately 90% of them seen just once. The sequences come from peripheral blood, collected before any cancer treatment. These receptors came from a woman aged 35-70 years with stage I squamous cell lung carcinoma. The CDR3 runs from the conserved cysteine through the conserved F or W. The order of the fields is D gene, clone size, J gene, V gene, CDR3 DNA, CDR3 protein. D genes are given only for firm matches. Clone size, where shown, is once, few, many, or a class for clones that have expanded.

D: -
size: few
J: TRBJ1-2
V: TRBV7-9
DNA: TGTGCCAGCAGCCCCGGAGGACCGAACTATGGCTACACCTTC
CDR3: CASSPGGPNYGYTF

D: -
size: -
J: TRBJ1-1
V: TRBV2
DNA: TGTGCCAGCACCCAACAGGGAACGTTGACTGAAGCTTTCTTT
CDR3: CASTQQGTLTEAFF

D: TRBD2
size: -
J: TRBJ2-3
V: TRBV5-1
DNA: TGCGCCAGCAGCCCCCGTGCTAGCGGGGTGGGGGATACGCAGTATTTT
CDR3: CASSPRASGVGDTQYF

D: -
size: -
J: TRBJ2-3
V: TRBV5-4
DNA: TGTGCCAGCAGCTTTACATCAGATACGCAGTATTTT
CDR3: CASSFTSDTQYF

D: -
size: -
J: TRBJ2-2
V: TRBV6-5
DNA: TGTGCCAGCAGTTACTCGAAGAGACTCGTCACCGGGGAGCTGTTTTTT
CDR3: CASSYSKRLVTGELFF

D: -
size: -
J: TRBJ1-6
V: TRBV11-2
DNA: TGTGCCAGCAGCTTAGATCCCAGCAGAAATTCACCCCTCCACTTT
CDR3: CASSLDPSRNSPLHF

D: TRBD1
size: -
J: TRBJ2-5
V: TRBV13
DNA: TGTGCCAGCAGCGTCCTGACAGGGGAAGAGACCCAGTACTTC
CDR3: CASSVLTGEETQYF

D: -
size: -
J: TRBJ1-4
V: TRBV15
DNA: TGTGCCACCAGCAGAAGTCCAGGGGCTAATGAAAAACTGTTTTTT
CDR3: CATSRSPGANEKLFF

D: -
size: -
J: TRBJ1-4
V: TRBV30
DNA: TGTGCCTGGAGAAAATCTAATGAAAAACTGTTTTTT
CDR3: CAWRKSNEKLFF

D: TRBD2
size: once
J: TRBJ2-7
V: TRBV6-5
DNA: TGTGCCAGCAGTTACTCGGGACTAGCGGGGGGCAGGGAGCAGTACTTC
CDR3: CASSYSGLAGGREQYF

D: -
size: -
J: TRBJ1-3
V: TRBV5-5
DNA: TGTGCCAGCAGCTTGGGGATAGGAAACACCATATATTTT
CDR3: CASSLGIGNTIYF

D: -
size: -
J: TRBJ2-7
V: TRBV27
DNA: TGTGCCAGCCGGGCTGCCTCTCTAGGGGATTACGAGCAGTACTTC
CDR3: CASRAASLGDYEQYF

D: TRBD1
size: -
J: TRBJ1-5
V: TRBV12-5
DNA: TGTGCTAGTGGTTTGGTGACAGGGGGTCAGCCCCAGCATTTT
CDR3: CASGLVTGGQPQHF

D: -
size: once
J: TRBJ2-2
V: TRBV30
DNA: TGTGCCTGGAGAGGGGGGCCCTCGAACACCGGGGAGCTGTTTTTT
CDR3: CAWRGGPSNTGELFF

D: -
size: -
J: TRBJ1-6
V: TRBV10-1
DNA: TGCGCCAGCAGTGAGGGTCATTCACCCCTCCACTTT
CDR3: CASSEGHSPLHF

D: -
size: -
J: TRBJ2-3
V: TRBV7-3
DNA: TGTGCCAGCGGCTCTGGGGGCCTTCGCACAGATACGCAGTATTTT
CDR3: CASGSGGLRTDTQYF

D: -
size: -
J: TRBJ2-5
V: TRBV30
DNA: TGTGCCTGGGAAGTCAGGCAAGAGACCCAGTACTTC
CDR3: CAWEVRQETQYF

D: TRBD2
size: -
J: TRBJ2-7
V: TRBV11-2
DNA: TGTGCCAGCAGCTTAACCGATGCCGGGACTAGCGGATATCAGTACTTC
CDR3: CASSLTDAGTSGYQYF

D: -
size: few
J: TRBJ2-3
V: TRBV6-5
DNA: TGTGCCAGCAGTTCCACTAGTTCAGATACGCAGTATTTT
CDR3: CASSSTSSDTQYF

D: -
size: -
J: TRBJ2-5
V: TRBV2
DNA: TGTGCCAGCAGGATAAGGGGGACGGTGACCCAGTACTTC
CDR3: CASRIRGTVTQYF

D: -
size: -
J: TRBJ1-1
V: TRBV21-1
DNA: TGTGCCAGCAGCAAAAGGTCAAGGACTGAAGCTTTCTTT
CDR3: CASSKRSRTEAFF

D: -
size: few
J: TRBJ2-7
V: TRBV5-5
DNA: TGTGCCAGCAGCTTGAAAGGATACGAGCAGTACTTC
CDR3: CASSLKGYEQYF

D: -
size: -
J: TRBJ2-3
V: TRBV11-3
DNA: TGTGCCAGCAGCTTAGACGGGGGCGTTCCTTATTTT
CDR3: CASSLDGGVPYF

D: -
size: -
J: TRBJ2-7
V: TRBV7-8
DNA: TGTGCCAGCAGCCTCTCGGGGTCCTCCTACGAGCAGTACTTC
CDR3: CASSLSGSSYEQYF

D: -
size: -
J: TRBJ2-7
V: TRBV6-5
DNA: TGTGCCAGCAGTTACGGGTGGACAGCAGCCTACGAGCAGTACTTC
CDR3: CASSYGWTAAYEQYF

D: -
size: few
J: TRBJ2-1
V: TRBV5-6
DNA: TGTGCCAGCAGCTGGGGCCCGGGATTGACCAATGAGCAGTTCTTC
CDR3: CASSWGPGLTNEQFF

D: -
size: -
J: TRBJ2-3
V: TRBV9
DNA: TGTGCCAGCAACCCGATAGACAGCGACACAGATACGCAGTATTTT
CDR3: CASNPIDSDTDTQYF

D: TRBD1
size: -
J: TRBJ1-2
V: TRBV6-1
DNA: TGTGCCAGCATCGAAGGGAGGGGGCTGGGAGGCTACACCTTC
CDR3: CASIEGRGLGGYTF

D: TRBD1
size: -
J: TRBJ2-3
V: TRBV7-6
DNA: TGTGCCAGCAGCTTCGCAGGGGGCGCGGCAGATACGCAGTATTTT
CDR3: CASSFAGGAADTQYF

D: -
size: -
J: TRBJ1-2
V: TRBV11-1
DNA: TGTGCCAGCAGCTTTTCCAGTAACTATGGCTACACCTTC
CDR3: CASSFSSNYGYTF

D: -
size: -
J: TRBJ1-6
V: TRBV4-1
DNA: TGCGCCAGCAGCCAAGAGGGACACTATAATTCACCCCTCCACTTT
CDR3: CASSQEGHYNSPLHF

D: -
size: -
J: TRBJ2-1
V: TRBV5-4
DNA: TGTGCCAGCAGCTTAGGCGGGGCCCCGAGCTCCTACAATGAGCAGTTCTTC
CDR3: CASSLGGAPSSYNEQFF

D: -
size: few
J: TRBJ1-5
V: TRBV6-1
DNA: TGTGCCAGCAGTGAAAGAGCGAGTAGCAATCAGCCCCAGCATTTT
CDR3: CASSERASSNQPQHF

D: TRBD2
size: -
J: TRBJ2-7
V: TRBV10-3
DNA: TGTGCCATCAGTGAGTCACTAGCGGGGGCCCAATCCTACGAGCAGTACTTC
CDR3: CAISESLAGAQSYEQYF

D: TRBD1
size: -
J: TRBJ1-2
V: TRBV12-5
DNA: TGTGCTAGTGGGACAGGGACAGCCTATGGCTACACCTTC
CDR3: CASGTGTAYGYTF

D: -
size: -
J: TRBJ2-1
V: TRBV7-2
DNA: TGTGCCAGCAGCTTAGTGGTTGGCGGAAGGTTCTTC
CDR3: CASSLVVGGRFF

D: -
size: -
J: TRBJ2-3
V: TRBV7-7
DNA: TGTGCTAGCAGCTTAGCGGTGGAAGGGGGTACGCAGTATTTT
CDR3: CASSLAVEGGTQYF